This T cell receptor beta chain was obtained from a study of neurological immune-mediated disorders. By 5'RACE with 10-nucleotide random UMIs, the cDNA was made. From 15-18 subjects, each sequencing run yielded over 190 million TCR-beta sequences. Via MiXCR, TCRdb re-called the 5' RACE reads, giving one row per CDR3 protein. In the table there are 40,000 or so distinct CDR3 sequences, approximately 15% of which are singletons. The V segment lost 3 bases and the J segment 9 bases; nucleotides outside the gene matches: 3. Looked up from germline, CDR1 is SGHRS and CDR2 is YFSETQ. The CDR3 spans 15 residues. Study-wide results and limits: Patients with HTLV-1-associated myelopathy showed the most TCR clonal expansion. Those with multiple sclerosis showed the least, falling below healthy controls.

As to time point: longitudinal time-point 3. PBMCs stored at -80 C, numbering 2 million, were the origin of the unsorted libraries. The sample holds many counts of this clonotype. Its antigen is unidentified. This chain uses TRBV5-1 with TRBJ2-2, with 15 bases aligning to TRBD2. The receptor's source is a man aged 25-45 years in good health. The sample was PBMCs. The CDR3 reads CASSSGTSGRRELFF. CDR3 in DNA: TGCGCCAGCAGCTCCGGGACTAGCGGGAGGAGGGAGCTGTTTTTT.